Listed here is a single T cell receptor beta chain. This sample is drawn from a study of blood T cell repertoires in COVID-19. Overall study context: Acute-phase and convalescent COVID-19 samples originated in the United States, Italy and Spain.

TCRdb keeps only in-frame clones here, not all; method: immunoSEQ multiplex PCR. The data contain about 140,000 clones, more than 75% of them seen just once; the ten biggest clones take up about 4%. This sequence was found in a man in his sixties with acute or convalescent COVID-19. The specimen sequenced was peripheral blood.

CDR3 nucleotide sequence: TGTGCCAGCAGCTTGGGTTCTAGCGGCCCCTACAATGAGCAGTTCTTC. It codes for CASSLGSSGPYNEQFF. V usage is TRBV5-4 and J usage is TRBJ2-1, with 7 bases fitting TRBD2. J lost 2 bases, V lost 0 bases, and 5 bases had no gene match. The CDR3 spans 16 residues. Germline CDR1 and CDR2: SGHNT and YYREEE (reference sequence). Using reference TRBV5-4 and TRBJ2-1 for the parts outside the CDR3, the full variable domain is ETGVTQSPTHLIKTRGQQVTLRCSSQSGHNTVSWYQQALGQGPQFIFQYYREEENGRGNFPPRFSGLQFPNYSSELNVNALELDDSALYLCASSLGSSGPYNEQFFGPGTRLTVL.